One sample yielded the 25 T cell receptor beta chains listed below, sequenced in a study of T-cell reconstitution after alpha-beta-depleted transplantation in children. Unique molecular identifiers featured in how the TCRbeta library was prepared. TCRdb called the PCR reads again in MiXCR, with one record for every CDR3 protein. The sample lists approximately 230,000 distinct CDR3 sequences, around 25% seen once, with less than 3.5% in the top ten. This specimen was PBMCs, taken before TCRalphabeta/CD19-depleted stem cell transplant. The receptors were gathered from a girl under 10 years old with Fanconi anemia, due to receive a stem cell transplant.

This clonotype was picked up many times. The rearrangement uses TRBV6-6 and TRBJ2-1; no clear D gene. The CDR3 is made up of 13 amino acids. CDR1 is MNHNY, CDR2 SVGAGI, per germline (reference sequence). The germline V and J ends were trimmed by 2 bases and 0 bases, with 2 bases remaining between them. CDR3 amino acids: CASSYTSYNEQFF. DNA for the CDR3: TGTGCCAGCAGTTACACCTCCTACAATGAGCAGTTCTTC.

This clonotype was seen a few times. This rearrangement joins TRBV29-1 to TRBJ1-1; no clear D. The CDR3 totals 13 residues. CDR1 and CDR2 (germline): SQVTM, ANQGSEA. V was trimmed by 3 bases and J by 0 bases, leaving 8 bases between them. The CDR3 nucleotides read TGCAGCGTTGAGATAGGGATGAACACTGAAGCTTTCTTT. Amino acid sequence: CSVEIGMNTEAFF. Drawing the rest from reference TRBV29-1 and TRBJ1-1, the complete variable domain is SAVISQKPSRDICQRGTSLTIQCQVDSQVTMMFWYRQQPGQSLTLIATANQGSEATYESGFVIDKFPISRPNLTFSTLTVSNMSPEDSSIYLCSVEIGMNTEAFFGQGTRLTVV.

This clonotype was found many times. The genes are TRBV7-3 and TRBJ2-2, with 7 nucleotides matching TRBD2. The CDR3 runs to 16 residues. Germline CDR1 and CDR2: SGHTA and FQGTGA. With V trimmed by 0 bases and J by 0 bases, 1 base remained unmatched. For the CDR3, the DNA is TGTGCCAGCAGCTTAACAGCGGGGTCGAACACCGGGGAGCTGTTTTTT. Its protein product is CASSLTAGSNTGELFF.

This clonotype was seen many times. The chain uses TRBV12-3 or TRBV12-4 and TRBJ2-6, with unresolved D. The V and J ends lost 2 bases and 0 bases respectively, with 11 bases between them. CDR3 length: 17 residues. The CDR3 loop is CASSLWGILSGANVLTF. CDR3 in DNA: TGTGCCAGCAGTTTATGGGGTATCCTCTCTGGGGCCAACGTCCTGACTTTC.

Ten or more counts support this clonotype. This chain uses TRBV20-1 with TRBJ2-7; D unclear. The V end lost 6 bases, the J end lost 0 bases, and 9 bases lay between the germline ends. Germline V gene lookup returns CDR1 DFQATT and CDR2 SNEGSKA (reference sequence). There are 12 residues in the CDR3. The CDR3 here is CSALSNSYEQYF. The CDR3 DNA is TGCAGTGCCCTCAGCAACTCCTACGAGCAGTACTTC.

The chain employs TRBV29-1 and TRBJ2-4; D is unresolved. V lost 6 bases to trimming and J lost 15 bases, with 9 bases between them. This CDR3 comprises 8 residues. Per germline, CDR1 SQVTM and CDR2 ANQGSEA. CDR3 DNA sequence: TGCAGCGTCGCATACGTGTACTTC. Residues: CSVAYVYF. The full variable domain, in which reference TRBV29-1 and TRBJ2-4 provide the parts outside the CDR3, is SAVISQKPSRDICQRGTSLTIQCQVDSQVTMMFWYRQQPGQSLTLIATANQGSEATYESGFVIDKFPISRPNLTFSTLTVSNMSPEDSSIYLCSVAYVYFGAGTRLSVL.

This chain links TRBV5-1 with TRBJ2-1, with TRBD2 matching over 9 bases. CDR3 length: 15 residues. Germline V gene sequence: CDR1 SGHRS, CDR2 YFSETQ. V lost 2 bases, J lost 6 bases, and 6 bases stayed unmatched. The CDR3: CASSFSSGISNEQFF. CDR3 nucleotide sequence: TGCGCCAGCAGCTTCTCTAGCGGGATCTCCAATGAGCAGTTCTTC.

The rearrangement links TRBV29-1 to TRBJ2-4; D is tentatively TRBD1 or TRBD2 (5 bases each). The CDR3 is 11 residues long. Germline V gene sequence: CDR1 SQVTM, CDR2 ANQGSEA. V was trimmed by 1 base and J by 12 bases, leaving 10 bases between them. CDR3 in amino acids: CSVEVGRYQYF. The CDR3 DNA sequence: TGCAGCGTTGAAGTGGGACGTTATCAGTACTTC.

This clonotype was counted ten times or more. CDR3 loop: CASSGTSGGSNEQFF. The DNA of the CDR3 is TGTGCCAGCAGTGGGACTAGCGGGGGGAGCAATGAGCAGTTCTTC. The chain couples TRBV6-1 to TRBJ2-1; TRBD2 matches at 14 bases. CDR3 size: 15 residues. The junction had 2 bases not matched to a gene; V was cut back by 4 bases and J by 6 bases. CDR1 is MNHNS and CDR2 is SASEGT in the germline V gene.

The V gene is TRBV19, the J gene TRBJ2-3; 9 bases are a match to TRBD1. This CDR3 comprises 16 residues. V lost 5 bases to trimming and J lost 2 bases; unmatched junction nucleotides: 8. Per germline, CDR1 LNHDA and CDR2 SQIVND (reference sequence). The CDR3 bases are TGTGCCAGTAGTCCCCTCCGACAGGGGGTCACAGATACGCAGTATTTT. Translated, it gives CASSPLRQGVTDTQYF.

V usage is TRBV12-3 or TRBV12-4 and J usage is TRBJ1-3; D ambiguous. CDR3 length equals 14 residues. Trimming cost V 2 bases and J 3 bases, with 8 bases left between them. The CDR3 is CASSLPEGGNTIYF. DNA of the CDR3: TGTGCCAGCAGTTTACCCGAGGGTGGAAACACCATATATTTT.

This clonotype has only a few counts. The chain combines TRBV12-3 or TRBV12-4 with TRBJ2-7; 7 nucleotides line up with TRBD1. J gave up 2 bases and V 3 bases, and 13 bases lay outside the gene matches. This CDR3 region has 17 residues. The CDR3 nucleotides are TGTGCCAGCAGTTTTCTAATGGGGCAGGGGGTCCCCTACGAGCAGTACTTC. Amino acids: CASSFLMGQGVPYEQYF.

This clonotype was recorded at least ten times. CDR3 residues: CASSDGREDTEAFF. The CDR3 nucleotides are TGCGCCAGCAGTGATGGGAGGGAGGACACTGAAGCTTTCTTT. V is TRBV10-1 and J is TRBJ1-1; the D is unclear. The CDR3 has 14 amino acids. Germline lookup yields CDR1 WNHNN and CDR2 SYGVQD (reference sequence). Trimming took 3 bases from V and 3 from J, leaving 11 bases between them.

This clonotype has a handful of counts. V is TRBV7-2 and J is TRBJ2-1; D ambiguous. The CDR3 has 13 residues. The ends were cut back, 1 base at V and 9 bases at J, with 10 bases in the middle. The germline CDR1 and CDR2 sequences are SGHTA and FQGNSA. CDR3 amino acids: CASSLDRSFEQFF. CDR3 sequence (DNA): TGTGCCAGCAGCTTAGACCGGTCCTTTGAGCAGTTCTTC. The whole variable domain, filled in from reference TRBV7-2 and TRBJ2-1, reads GAGVSQSPSNKVTEKGKDVELRCDPISGHTALYWYRQSLGQGLEFLIYFQGNSAPDKSGLPSDRFSAERTGGSVSTLTIQRTQQEDSAVYLCASSLDRSFEQFFGPGTRLTVL.

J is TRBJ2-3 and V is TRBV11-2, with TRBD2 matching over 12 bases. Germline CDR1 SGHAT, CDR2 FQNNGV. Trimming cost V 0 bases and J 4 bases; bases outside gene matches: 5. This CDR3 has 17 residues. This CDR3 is CASSLDVGLAGSDTQYF. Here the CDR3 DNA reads TGTGCCAGCAGCTTAGACGTGGGACTAGCGGGCTCAGATACGCAGTATTTT.

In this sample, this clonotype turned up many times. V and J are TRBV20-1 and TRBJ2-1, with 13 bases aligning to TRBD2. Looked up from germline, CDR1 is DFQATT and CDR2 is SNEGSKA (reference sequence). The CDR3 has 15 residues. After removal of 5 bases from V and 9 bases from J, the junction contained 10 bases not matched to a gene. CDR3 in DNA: TGCAGTGCTTCAGGCGGACTAGCGGGAGAGAGTGAGCAGTTCTTC. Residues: CSASGGLAGESEQFF.

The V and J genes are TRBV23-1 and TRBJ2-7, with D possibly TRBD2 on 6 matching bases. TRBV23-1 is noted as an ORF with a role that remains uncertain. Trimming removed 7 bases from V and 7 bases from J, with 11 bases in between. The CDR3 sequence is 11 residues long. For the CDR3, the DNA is TGCGCCAGCATCTGGAGGGAAGAGCAGTACTTC. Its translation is CASIWREEQYF.

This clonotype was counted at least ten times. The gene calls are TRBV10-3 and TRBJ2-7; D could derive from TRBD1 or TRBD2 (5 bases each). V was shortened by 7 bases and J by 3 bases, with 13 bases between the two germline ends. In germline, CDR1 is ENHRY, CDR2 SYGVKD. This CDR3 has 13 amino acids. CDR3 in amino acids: CAINPTEGYEQYF. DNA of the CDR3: TGTGCCATCAACCCGACAGAGGGCTACGAGCAGTACTTC.

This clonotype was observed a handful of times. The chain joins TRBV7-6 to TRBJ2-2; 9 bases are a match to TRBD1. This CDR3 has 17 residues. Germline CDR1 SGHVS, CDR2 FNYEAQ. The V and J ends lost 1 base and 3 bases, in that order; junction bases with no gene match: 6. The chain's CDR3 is CASSLGEGTGHTGELFF. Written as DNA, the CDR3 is TGTGCCAGCAGCTTAGGAGAGGGGACAGGGCACACCGGGGAGCTGTTTTTT.

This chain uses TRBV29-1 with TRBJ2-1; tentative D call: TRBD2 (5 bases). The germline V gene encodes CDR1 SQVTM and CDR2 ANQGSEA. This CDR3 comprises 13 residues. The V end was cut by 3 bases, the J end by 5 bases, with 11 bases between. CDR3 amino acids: CSVEPGLNNEQFF. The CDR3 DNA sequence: TGCAGCGTTGAGCCCGGACTTAACAATGAGCAGTTCTTC.

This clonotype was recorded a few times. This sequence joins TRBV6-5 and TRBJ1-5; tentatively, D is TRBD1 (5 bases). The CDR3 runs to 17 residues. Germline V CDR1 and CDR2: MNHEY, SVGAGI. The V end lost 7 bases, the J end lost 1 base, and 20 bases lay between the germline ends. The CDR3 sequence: CASTDTDRSTSNQPQHF. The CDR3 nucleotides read TGTGCCAGCACGGACACCGACCGATCCACGAGCAATCAGCCCCAGCATTTT.

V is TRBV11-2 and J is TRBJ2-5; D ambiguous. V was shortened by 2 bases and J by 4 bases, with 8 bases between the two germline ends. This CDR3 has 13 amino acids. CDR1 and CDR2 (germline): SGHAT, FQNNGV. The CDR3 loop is CASSLSLVETQYF. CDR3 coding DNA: TGTGCCAGCAGCTTAAGCCTAGTAGAGACCCAGTACTTC.

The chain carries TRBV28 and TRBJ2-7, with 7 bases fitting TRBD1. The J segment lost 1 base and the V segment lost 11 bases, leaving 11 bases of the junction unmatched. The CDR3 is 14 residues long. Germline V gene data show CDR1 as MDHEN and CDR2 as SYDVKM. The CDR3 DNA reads TGTGCCCACCAACAGGGGCCCTTTTCCTACGAGCAGTACTTC. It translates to CAHQQGPFSYEQYF.

CDR3 loop: CASNAPGDYEQYF. The CDR3 region has the DNA TGTGCCAGCAATGCCCCAGGGGACTACGAGCAGTACTTC. The gene calls are TRBV9 and TRBJ2-7, with a weak D call TRBD1 (6 bases). This CDR3 contains 13 residues. Germline V gene sequence: CDR1 SGDLS, CDR2 YYNGEE. Trimming left V 6 bases short and J 3 bases short, with 13 bases between.

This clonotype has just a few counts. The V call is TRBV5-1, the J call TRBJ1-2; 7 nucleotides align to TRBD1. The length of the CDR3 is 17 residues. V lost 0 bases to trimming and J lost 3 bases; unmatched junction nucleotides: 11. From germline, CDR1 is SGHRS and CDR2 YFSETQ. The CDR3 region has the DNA TGCGCCAGCAGCTTGGGGGTCGGGACAGAGGACCACTATGGCTACACCTTC. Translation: CASSLGVGTEDHYGYTF.